In its sample, the clone carrying this T cell receptor beta chain was seen once. Its antigen remains unknown. Trimming removed 7 bases at V and 2 bases at J, with 12 bases between. Per the germline V gene, CDR1 is SQVTM and CDR2 is ANQGSEA. There are 13 residues in the CDR3. The sample is drawn from a study of T cell responses to AZD1222 COVID-19 vaccine. Background on the study: Second doses were pooled across both intervals (about 4 or about 12 weeks).

The data were produced by immunoSEQ multiplex PCR, yet TCRdb's version contains in-frame clones alone and is incomplete. There are some 190,000 clones in the sample; roughly 92% occur only once, and about 1.2% lies in the top ten. Study-wide findings and caveats: The donors showed a predominance of white British ancestry and of females, with possible underestimation of clonal diversity. Seropositive at baseline were only a handful of AZD1222 recipients. Reportedly, nearly half of unique spike TCRs recognized epitopes outside B.1.351/B.1.1.7 mutations.

The chain has TRBV29-1 and TRBJ1-5, with D perhaps TRBD1 (6 bases). The sample was peripheral blood, taken on day 0 of AZD1222 vaccination. The sequence came from an adult in good health. CDR3 sequence: CSAGGAGNQPQHF. The CDR3 DNA reads as TGCAGCGCTGGGGGGGCGGGCAATCAGCCCCAGCATTTT.